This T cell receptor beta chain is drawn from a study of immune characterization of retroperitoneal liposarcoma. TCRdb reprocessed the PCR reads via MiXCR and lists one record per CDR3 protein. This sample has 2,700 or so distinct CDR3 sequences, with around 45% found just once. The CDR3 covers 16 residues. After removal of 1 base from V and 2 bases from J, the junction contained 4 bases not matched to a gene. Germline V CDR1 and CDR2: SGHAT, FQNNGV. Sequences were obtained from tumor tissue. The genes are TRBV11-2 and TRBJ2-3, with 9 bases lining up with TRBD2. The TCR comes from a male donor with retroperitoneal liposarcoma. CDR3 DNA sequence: TGTGCCAGCAGCTTAGGAGCGGGGGGTTTCACAGATACGCAGTATTTT. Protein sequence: CASSLGAGGFTDTQYF.